The sequence of this T cell receptor beta chain was determined in a study of T cells in Graves' hyperthyroidism and ophthalmopathy. Researchers took RNA transcripts and amplified the TCR beta CDR3 regions from them. The study used the HTBI primer set for a first-round RT-PCR of the TCR CDR3. TCRdb ran MiXCR on the multiplex PCR reads and lists one entry per CDR3 protein. The sample lists fewer than 700,000 distinct CDR3 sequences, roughly 17% occurring once. Sequences were obtained from blood. The TCR sequence derives from a woman in her twenties or thirties with Graves' hyperthyroidism.

The CDR3 loop is CASILGEEQYF. CDR3 bases: TGTGCCAGCATATTAGGGGAGGAGCAGTACTTC. The J gene is TRBJ2-7, the V gene TRBV6-1, with D perhaps matching TRBD1 or TRBD2 (5 bases each). The CDR3 is 11 amino acids. Germline CDR1 and CDR2: MNHNS and SASEGT. Trimming shortened V by 7 bases and J by 7 bases, and 11 bases separated the two germline ends.